This paragraph reports one TCR beta chain. The data were obtained in a study of shared clonotypes between healthy human individuals. The data were produced by immunoSEQ multiplex PCR, yet TCRdb's version contains in-frame clones alone and is incomplete. The data show 2 million to 2.5 million clones, with more than 80% seen just once and 0.3% to 0.4% held by the top ten. V lost 3 bases to trimming and J lost 0 bases, with 5 bases between them. The CDR3 runs to 13 residues. Germline V gene lookup returns CDR1 SGHRS and CDR2 YFSETQ. This chain joins TRBV5-1 and TRBJ2-3; D ambiguous. Sequenced: naive CD4+ T cells from PBMCs. As for subset: CD45RA+ positively selected. The clonotype comes from a man between 18 and 29 years old in good health. Some clones in this sample may be carry-over from other donors' samples. CDR3 bases: TGCGCCAGCAGCTCTATTAGCACAGATACGCAGTATTTT. As protein: CASSSISTDTQYF.